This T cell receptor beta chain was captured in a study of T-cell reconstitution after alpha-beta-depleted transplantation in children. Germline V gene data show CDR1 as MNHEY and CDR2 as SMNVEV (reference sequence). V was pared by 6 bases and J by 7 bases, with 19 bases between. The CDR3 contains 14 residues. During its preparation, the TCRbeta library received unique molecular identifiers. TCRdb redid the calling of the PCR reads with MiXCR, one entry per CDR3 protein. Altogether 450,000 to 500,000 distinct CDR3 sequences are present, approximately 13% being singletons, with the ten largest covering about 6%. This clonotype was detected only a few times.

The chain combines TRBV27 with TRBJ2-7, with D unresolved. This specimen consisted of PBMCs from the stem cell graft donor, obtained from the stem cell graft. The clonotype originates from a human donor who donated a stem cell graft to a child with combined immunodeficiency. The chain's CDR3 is CASSLRVEFGEQYF. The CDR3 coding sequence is TGTGCCAGCAGCCTTAGGGTCGAATTCGGGGAGCAGTACTTC.